The 18 T cell receptor beta chains below come from one sample, sequenced in a study of CD8 T cells in Susac syndrome. Reverse transcription of roughly 0.5 to 1 ug RNA was carried out with random hexamers. One entry per CDR3 protein, called by TCRdb with MiXCR from the immunoSEQ multiplex PCR reads. The sample records 150,000 to 200,000 distinct CDR3 sequences, roughly 95% being singletons. Sequencing was carried out using CD4+ T cells from PBMCs. The origin of the receptors is a human donor with Susac syndrome.

The rearrangement links TRBV7-6 to TRBJ2-2; D possibly corresponds to TRBD1 (6 bases). V dropped 1 base and J dropped 4 bases, with 13 bases sitting between them. The CDR3 sequence is 16 residues long. In germline, CDR1 is SGHVS, CDR2 FNYEAQ. For the CDR3, the DNA is TGTGCCAGCAGCTTAGGTGGTGGACAGACCACCGGGGAGCTGTTTTTT. Translation: CASSLGGGQTTGELFF.

The rearrangement links TRBV10-3 to TRBJ2-3; the match to TRBD2 covers 8 bases. The CDR3 covers 15 residues. Per the germline V gene, CDR1 is ENHRY and CDR2 is SYGVKD. Losses at the gene ends were 6 bases for V and 4 bases for J; bases not matched to a gene: 9. CDR3 loop: CAISGGGRNSDTQYF. CDR3 coding DNA: TGTGCCATCAGCGGGGGGGGCAGAAACTCAGATACGCAGTATTTT.

This chain connects TRBV6-2 or TRBV6-3 to TRBJ2-2; D might be TRBD1 or TRBD2, each matching 5 bases. Trimming removed 0 bases at V and 0 bases at J, with 8 bases between. The CDR3 covers 16 residues. Germline loops: CDR1 MNHEY, CDR2 SVGEGT. In DNA, the CDR3 is TGTGCCAGCAGTTACTCGAGGGGTTCGAACACCGGGGAGCTGTTTTTT. This sequence encodes CASSYSRGSNTGELFF.

CDR3 loop: CSGRTRNTEAFF. The CDR3 bases are TGCAGCGGTCGAACAAGGAACACTGAAGCTTTCTTT. V gene TRBV29-1 combines with J gene TRBJ1-1; D is undetermined. This CDR3 contains 12 residues. V was pared by 7 bases and J by 1 base, with 10 bases between. Germline V lookup: CDR1 SQVTM, CDR2 ANQGSEA.

This chain joins TRBV5-1 and TRBJ1-2, with 11 bases fitting TRBD1. Germline CDR1 and CDR2: SGHRS and YFSETQ. Trimming cost V 4 bases and J 14 bases; bases outside gene matches: 13. The CDR3 consists of 14 residues. The CDR3 is CASSPDPGTGGNTF. The CDR3, as DNA: TGCGCCAGCAGCCCGGATCCCGGGACAGGGGGTAATACCTTC.

The chain has TRBV19 and TRBJ1-2, with D possibly TRBD1 on 6 matching bases. Per germline, CDR1 LNHDA and CDR2 SQIVND (reference sequence). Trimming removed 10 bases at V and 4 bases at J, with 13 bases between. The CDR3 is made up of 12 amino acids. Here the CDR3 reads CATRQELYGYTF. The CDR3 DNA reads TGTGCCACCCGACAGGAACTCTATGGCTACACCTTC.

V is TRBV14 and J is TRBJ1-1, with 7 bases identical to TRBD1. CDR1 is SGHDN, CDR2 FVKESK, per germline. J gave up 5 bases and V 5 bases, and 5 bases lay outside the gene matches. The CDR3 runs 13 residues. CDR3 sequence: CASSDNRGTEAFF. The CDR3 nucleotides read TGTGCCAGCAGCGATAACAGGGGAACTGAAGCTTTCTTT.

The V and J genes are TRBV24-1 and TRBJ2-3; D gene uncertain. The CDR3 totals 13 residues. The germline V gene encodes CDR1 KGHDR and CDR2 SFDVKD. The V gene lost 1 base and the J gene lost 4 bases, with 5 bases spanning the gap. The CDR3 sequence: CATSDFPADTQYF. For the CDR3, the DNA is TGTGCCACCAGTGATTTTCCAGCAGATACGCAGTATTTT.

The chain recombines TRBV29-1 with TRBJ1-1, with no clear D. The germline CDR1 and CDR2 sequences are SQVTM and ANQGSEA. The CDR3 length is 11 residues. V shed 6 bases and J shed 0 bases, with 5 bases lying between them. The CDR3 region has the DNA TGCAGCGTCAATATGAACACTGAAGCTTTCTTT. It codes for CSVNMNTEAFF.

This rearrangement joins TRBV29-1 to TRBJ1-1; D is possibly TRBD1 (5 bases). The CDR3 extends over 13 amino acids. Between the trimmed V and J ends, which lost 6 bases and 8 bases, there was a span of 19 bases. Per germline, CDR1 SQVTM and CDR2 ANQGSEA. CDR3 bases: TGCAGCGTCGGTAAAAATCCGGGACCCGAAGCTTTCTTT. This gives the protein CSVGKNPGPEAFF.

This chain links TRBV5-1 with TRBJ2-3; D perhaps matches TRBD2 (5 bases). With 1 base removed from V and 4 bases from J, the gap between germline ends came to 13 bases. This CDR3 has 15 residues. Germline V gene lookup returns CDR1 SGHRS and CDR2 YFSETQ. CDR3 residues: CASSLFGVTADTQYF. The DNA for the CDR3 is TGCGCCAGCAGCTTGTTCGGGGTAACTGCAGATACGCAGTATTTT.

This clonotype appeared once. The chain recombines TRBV12-3 or TRBV12-4 with TRBJ1-2, with D possibly TRBD1 on 6 matching bases. V lost 2 bases to trimming and J lost 4 bases, with 14 bases between them. The CDR3 covers 15 residues. CDR3 in DNA: TGTGCCAGCAGTTTAACGGGTGGGGGGGCCTATGGCTACACCTTC. Translated, it gives CASSLTGGGAYGYTF.

The chain uses TRBV3-1 and TRBJ1-4, with D possibly being TRBD1 (5 bases). V was trimmed by 6 bases and J by 7 bases, leaving 12 bases between them. Germline values: CDR1 LGHDT, CDR2 YNNKEL (reference sequence). The CDR3 runs 13 residues. CDR3 coding DNA: TGTGCCAGCAGAATGAACGGGGGTGAAAAACTGTTTTTT. Residues: CASRMNGGEKLFF.

The V and J genes are TRBV3-1 and TRBJ1-6; D is unresolved. The CDR3 extends over 12 amino acids. The V end was cut by 1 base, the J end by 15 bases, with 10 bases between. The V gene's germline CDR1 is LGHDT and CDR2 YNNKEL (reference sequence). CDR3: CASSQGASHLHF. The CDR3 region has the DNA TGTGCCAGCAGCCAAGGAGCCTCGCACCTCCACTTT.

The CDR3 sequence: CSVVGIYTDTQYF. The CDR3 nucleotides are TGCAGCGTTGTTGGCATATACACAGATACGCAGTATTTT. The chain uses TRBV29-1 and TRBJ2-3, with unresolved D. CDR1 and CDR2 (germline): SQVTM, ANQGSEA. The V gene lost 4 bases and the J gene lost 2 bases, with 10 bases spanning the gap. The CDR3 has 13 residues.

J is TRBJ2-1 and V is TRBV9, with 13 bases identical to TRBD2. CDR1 is SGDLS, CDR2 YYNGEE, per germline. With 3 bases clipped from V and 7 bases from J, the junction kept 4 bases outside the gene matches. This CDR3 comprises 15 residues. The CDR3 sequence is CASSEGLAGVNEQFF. The DNA for the CDR3 is TGTGCCAGCAGCGAAGGACTAGCGGGGGTTAATGAGCAGTTCTTC.

V gene TRBV20-1 combines with J gene TRBJ2-7; the match to TRBD2 covers 8 bases. Germline values: CDR1 DFQATT, CDR2 SNEGSKA (reference sequence). The CDR3 totals 14 residues. V lost 3 bases and J lost 6; bases outside the gene matches: 10. The CDR3 bases are TGCAGTGCTAGGGTAGGGACTAGTACCGGCGAGCAGTACGTC. It codes for CSARVGTSTGEQYV.

The CDR3 DNA reads TGTGCTAGTGGTTTGGACTCCTCTAGCGGCGAGCAGTTCTTC. This sequence encodes CASGLDSSSGEQFF. V usage is TRBV12-5 and J usage is TRBJ2-1; TRBD2 matches 7 bases. This CDR3 comprises 14 residues. The V gene end was trimmed by 1 base and the J gene end by 10 bases; junction bases not matched to a gene: 7. Germline assignment: CDR1 LGHNT and CDR2 FRNRAP.